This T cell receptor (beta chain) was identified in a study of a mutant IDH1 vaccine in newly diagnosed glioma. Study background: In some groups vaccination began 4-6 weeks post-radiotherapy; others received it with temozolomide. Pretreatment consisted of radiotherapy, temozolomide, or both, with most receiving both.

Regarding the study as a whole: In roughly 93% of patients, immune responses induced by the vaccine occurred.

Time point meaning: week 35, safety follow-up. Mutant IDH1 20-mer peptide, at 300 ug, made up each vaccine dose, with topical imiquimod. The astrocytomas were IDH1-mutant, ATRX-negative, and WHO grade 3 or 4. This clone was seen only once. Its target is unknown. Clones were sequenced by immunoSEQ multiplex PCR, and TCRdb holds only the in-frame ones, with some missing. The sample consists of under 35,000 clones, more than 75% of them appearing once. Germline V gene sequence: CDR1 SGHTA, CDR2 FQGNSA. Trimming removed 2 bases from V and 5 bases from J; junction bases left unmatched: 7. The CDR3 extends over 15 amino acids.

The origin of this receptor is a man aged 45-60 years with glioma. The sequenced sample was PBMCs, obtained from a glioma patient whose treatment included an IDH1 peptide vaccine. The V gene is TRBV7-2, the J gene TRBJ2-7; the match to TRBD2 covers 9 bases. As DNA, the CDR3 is TGTGCCAGCAGCTTACTAGCGGGAAGCGTAAACGAGCAGTACTTC. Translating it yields CASSLLAGSVNEQYF.